The present TCR beta chain was sequenced within a study of blood T cell repertoires in COVID-19. Across the study: COVID-19 samples from acute and convalescent phases originated in the United States, Italy and Spain.

Trimming left V 0 bases short and J 7 bases short, with 13 bases between. The CDR3 spans 15 residues. The germline gives CDR1 WNHNN, CDR2 SYGVQD (reference sequence). Per the original data handling: Quantification of nucleated cells was approximated via reference gene primer amplification. Clones were read by immunoSEQ multiplex PCR, and TCRdb kept only the in-frame ones, dropping some. V and J calls and clone size are those listed in that table; D and trimming were worked out from the DNA. The sample has roughly 280,000 clones; approximately 85% are singletons. The chain links TRBV10-1 to TRBJ2-1; the D gene is possibly TRBD1 (5 bases). This TCR came from a woman between 65 and 79 years old with acute or convalescent COVID-19. The sequenced material came from peripheral blood. The CDR3, as DNA: TGCGCCAGCAGTGAGTCTTCGGGCCCAGGGAATGAGCAGTTCTTC. It specifies CASSESSGPGNEQFF.